This TCR beta chain was sequenced for a study of T-cell memory formation after mild COVID-19. Overall study results and limits: The authors left the SARS-CoV-2 specificity of second-wave clones peaking on day 37 unconfirmed. Contracting clones, day 15 to 85, had balanced CD4/CD8, and later expanders favored CD4+. Largely, contracting CD4+ clones fell within CM and EM, and contracting CD8+ clones within EMRA.

This CDR3 spans 19 amino acids. Trimming removed 1 base from V and 0 bases from J; junction bases left unmatched: 13. From germline, CDR1 is SGHAT and CDR2 FQNNGV. A 5'RACE reaction primed in the constant segment made cDNA libraries of TCR alpha and TCR beta, and these carried sample barcodes and UMIs. MiXCR, applied by TCRdb to the 5' RACE reads, yields one record per CDR3 protein. This sample has about 160,000 distinct CDR3 sequences, with around a third found just once. A remark on this clonotype: Its matching antigen is unknown.

The receptor comes from an adult woman who had mild COVID-19 (a few samples of this study predate the infection). Cell type and time point are not known. Sequencing used PBMCs or a T cell subset sorted from them (not recorded which). The rearrangement uses TRBV11-2 and TRBJ2-3; 7 bases are a match to TRBD1. The CDR3: CASSLGFSWGQTSTDTQYF. CDR3 nucleotide sequence: TGTGCCAGCAGCTTAGGGTTCAGTTGGGGACAGACGAGCACAGATACGCAGTATTTT.